This TCR beta chain was recorded in a study of T cells after yellow fever vaccination. Overall study context: Each low-cell-number fraction was prepared by means of SMART-Seq v4 Ultra Low Input. Overall study findings and caveats: Only a minor proportion of clonotypes was detected across both CD4 and CD8 compartments. The study found a weaker secondary response that peaked faster, day 5 versus 15.

J gave up 5 bases and V 3 bases, and 5 bases lay outside the gene matches. Germline CDR1 and CDR2: SGHAT and FQNNGV. This CDR3 is built from 14 residues. At least ten counts were recorded for this clonotype. What it binds is not known. Universal primer sites and UMIs were introduced during 5'RACE template-switching synthesis of TCR cDNA. TCRdb analysed the 5' RACE reads with MiXCR anew, one entry per CDR3 protein. This sample has 65,000 to 90,000 distinct CDR3 sequences, with 7.7% found just once. This sequence was found in a man between 25 and 39 years old who received the YFV17D yellow fever vaccine. Here the sequenced sample was CD8+ T cells sorted from PBMCs, taken on the day of the yellow fever booster vaccination. This chain uses TRBV11-2 with TRBJ2-5, with TRBD1 matching 8 bases. This CDR3 reads CASSFGQGGETQYF. The CDR3 coding sequence is TGTGCCAGCAGCTTTGGACAGGGAGGCGAGACCCAGTACTTC.